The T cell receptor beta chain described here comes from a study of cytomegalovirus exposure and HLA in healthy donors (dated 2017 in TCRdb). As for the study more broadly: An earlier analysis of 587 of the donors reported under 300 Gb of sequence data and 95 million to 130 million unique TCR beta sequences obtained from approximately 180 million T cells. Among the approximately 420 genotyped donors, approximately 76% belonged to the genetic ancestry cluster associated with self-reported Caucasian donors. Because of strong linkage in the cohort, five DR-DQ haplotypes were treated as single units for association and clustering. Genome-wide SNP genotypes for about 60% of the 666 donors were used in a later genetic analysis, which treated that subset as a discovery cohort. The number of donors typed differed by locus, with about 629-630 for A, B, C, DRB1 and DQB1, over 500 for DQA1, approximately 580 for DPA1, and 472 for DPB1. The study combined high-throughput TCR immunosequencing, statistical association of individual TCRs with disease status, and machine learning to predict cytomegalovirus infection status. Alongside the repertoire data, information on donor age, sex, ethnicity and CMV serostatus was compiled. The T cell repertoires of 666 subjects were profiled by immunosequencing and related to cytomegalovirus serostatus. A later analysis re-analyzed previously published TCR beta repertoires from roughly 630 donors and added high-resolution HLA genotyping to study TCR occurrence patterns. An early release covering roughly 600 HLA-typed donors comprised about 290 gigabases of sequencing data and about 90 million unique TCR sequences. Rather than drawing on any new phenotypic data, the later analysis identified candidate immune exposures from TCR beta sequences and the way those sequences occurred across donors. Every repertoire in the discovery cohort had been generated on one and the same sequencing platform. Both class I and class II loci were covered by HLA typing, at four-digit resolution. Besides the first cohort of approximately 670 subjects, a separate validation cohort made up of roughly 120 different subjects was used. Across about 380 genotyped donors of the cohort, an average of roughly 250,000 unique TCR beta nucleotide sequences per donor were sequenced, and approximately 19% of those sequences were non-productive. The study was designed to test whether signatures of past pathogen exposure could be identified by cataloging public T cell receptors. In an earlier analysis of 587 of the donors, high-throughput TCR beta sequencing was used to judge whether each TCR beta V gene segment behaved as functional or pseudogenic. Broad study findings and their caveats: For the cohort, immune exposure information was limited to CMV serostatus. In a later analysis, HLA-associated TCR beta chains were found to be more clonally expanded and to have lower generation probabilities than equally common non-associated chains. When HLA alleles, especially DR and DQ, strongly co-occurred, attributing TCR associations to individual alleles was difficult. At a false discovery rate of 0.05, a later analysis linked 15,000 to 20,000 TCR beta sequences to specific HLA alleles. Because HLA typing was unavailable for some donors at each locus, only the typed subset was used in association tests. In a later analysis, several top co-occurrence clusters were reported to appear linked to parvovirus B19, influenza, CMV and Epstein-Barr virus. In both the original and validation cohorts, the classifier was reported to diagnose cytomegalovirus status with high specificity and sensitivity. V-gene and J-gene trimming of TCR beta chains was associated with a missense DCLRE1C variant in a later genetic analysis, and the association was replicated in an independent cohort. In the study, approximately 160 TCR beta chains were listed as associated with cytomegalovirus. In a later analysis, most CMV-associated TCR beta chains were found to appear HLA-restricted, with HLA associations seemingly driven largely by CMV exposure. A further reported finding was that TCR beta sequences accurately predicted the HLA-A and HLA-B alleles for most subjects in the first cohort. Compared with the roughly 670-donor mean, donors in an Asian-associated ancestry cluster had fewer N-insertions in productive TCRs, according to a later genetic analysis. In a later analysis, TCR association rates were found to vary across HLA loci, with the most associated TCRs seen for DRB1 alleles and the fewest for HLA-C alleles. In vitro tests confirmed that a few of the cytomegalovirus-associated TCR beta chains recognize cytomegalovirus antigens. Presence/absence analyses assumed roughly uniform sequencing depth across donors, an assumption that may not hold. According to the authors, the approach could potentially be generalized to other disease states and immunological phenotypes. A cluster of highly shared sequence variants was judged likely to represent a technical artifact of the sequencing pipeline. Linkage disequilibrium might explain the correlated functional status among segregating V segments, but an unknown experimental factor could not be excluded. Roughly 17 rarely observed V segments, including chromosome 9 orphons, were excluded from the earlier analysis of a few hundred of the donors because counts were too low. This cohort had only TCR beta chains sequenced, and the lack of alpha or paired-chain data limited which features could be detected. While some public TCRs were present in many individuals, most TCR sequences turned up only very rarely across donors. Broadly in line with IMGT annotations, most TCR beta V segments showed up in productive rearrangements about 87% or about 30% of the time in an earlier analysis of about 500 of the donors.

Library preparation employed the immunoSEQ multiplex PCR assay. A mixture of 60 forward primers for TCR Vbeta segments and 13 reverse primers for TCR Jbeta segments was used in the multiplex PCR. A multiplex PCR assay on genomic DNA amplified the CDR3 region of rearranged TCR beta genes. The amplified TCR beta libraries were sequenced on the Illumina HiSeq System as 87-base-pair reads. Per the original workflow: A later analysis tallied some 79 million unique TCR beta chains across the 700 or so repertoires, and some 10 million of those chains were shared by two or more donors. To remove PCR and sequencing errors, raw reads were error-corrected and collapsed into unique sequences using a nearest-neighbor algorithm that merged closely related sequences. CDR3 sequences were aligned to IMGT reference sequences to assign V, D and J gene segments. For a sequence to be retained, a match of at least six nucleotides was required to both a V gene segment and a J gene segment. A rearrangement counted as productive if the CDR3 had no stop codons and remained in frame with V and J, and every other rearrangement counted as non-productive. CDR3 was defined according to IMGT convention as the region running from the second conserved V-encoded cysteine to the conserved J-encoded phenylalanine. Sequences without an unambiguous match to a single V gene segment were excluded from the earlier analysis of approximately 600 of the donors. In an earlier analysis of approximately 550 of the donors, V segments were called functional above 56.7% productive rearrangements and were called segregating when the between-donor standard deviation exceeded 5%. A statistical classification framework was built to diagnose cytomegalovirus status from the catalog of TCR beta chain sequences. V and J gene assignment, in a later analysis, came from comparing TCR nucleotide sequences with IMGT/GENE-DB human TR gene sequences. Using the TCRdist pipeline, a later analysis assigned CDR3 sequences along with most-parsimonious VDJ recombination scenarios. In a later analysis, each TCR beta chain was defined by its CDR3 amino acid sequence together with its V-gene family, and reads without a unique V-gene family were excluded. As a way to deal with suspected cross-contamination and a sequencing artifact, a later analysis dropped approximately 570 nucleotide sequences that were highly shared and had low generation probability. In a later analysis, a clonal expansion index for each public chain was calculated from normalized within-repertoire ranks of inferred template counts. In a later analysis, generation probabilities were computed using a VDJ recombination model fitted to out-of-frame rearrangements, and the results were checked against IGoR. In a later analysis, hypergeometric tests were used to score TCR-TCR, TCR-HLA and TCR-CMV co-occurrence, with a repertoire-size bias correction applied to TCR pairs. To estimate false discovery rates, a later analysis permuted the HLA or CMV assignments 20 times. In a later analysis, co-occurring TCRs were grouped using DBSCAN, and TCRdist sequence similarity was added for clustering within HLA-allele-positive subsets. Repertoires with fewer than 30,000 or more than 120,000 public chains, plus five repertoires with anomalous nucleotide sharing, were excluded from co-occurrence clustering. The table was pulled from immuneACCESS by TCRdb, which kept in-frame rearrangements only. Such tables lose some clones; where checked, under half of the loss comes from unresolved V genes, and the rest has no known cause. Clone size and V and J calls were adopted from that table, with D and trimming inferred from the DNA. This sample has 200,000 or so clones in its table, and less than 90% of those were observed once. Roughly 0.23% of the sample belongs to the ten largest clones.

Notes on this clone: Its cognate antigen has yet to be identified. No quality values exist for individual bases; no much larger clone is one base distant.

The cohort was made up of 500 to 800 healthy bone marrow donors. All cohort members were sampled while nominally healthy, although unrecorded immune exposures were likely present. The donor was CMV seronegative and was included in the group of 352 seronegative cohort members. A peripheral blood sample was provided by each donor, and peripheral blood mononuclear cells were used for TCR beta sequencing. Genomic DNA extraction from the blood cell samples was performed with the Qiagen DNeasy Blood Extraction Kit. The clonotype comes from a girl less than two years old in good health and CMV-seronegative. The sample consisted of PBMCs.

The CDR3 sequence is CASSPISPGQGKNIQYF. The sequenced DNA: TGTGCCAGCAGTCCCATATCCCCGGGACAGGGGAAAAACATTCAGTACTTC. Rearrangement joined TRBV27 to TRBJ2-4, with TRBD1 matching 10 junction bases. CDR3 length: 17 amino acids, cysteine to phenylalanine. Kept here is only the CDR3 DNA, which spans 51 bases and is read in frame from base 1. Here V drops 5 bases and J drops 4 bases, and the junction holds 11 bases not matched to any gene. Looking up the germline V gene (reference sequence) yields CDR1 MNHEY and CDR2 SMNVEV.